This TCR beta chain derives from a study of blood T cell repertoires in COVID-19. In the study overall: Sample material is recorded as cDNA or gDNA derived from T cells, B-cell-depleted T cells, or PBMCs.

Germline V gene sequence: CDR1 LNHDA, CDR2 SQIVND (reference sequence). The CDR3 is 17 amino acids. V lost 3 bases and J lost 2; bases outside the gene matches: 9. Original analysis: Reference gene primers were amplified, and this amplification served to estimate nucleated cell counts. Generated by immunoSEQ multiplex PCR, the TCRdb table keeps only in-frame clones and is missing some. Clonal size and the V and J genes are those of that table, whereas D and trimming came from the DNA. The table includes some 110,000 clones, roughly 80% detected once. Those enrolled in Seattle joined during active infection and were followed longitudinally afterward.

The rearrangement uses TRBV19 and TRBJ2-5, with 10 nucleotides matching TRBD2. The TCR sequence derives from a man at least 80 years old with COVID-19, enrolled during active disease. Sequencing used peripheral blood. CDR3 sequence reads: CASSIYPGLAAQETQYF. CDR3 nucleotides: TGTGCCAGTAGTATCTACCCCGGACTAGCGGCACAAGAGACCCAGTACTTC.